This TCR beta chain was sequenced during a study of monozygotic twins with inflammatory bowel disease. Reprocessing the 5' RACE reads, TCRdb reports a single entry for every CDR3 protein and omits DNA. This listing includes roughly 200,000 distinct CDR3 sequences. This CDR3 spans 15 amino acids. CDR1 and CDR2 from the germline V gene are SGHRS and YFSETQ. Input material: blood. The origin of this receptor is a human donor with ulcerative colitis or Crohn's disease, or a healthy co-twin of an affected twin (not recorded which). V is TRBV5-1 and J is TRBJ2-2; TCRdb designates TRBD1, a call that cannot be tested without DNA. The chain's CDR3 is CASTEGASGTGELFF.